There are a few counts of the clone carrying this TCR beta chain. Germline CDR1 and CDR2: MNHEY and SVGAGI. The CDR3 has 15 amino acids. Trimming took 7 bases from V and 4 from J, leaving 16 bases between them. TCRdb keeps only in-frame clones here, not all; method: immunoSEQ multiplex PCR. The data contain some 130,000 clones, approximately 92% of them singletons. The data originate from a study of control samples from healthy donors and cancer patients. This sequence was found in a man aged 40-49 years in good health. The gene calls are TRBV6-5 and TRBJ2-2; D may be TRBD1 or TRBD2 (5 bases each). The sample taken for sequencing was blood. CDR3 DNA: TGTGCCAGCACCCTAAACCGGGACGTCACCGGGGAGCTGTTTTTT. It encodes CASTLNRDVTGELFF.